The 17 T cell receptor beta chains given below trace back to one sample, sequenced in a study of blood T cell repertoires in COVID-19. Method: immunoSEQ multiplex PCR; TCRdb's copy keeps in-frame clones and lacks some. This sample has roughly 70,000 clones, with around nine tenths found just once. Material for sequencing was peripheral blood. Receptors were obtained from a human donor in a cohort sampled during active COVID-19.

V gene TRBV29-1 combines with J gene TRBJ2-2, with 12 bases that match TRBD2. CDR3 length: 16 amino acids. The germline V gene has CDR1 SQVTM and CDR2 ANQGSEA. V dropped 0 bases and J dropped 1; count of bases not matched to a gene: 0. This CDR3 reads CSVEEGLAGNTGELFF. The CDR3 nucleotides are TGCAGCGTTGAAGAGGGACTAGCGGGGAACACCGGGGAGCTGTTTTTT.

The chain combines TRBV11-2 with TRBJ2-7; 10 bases align to TRBD1. In germline, CDR1 is SGHAT, CDR2 FQNNGV. CDR3 length: 15 residues. Germline trimming cut 5 bases from V and 2 bases from J; bases unmatched to any gene: 6. CDR3 residues: CASSLGTGAPYEQYF. The CDR3 DNA reads TGTGCCAGCAGCCTCGGGACAGGGGCCCCCTACGAGCAGTACTTC. Filled out from reference TRBV11-2 and TRBJ2-7, the complete variable domain reads EAGVAQSPRYKIIEKRQSVAFWCNPISGHATLYWYQQILGQGPKLLIQFQNNGVVDDSQLPKDRFSAERLKGVDSTLKIQPAKLEDSAVYLCASSLGTGAPYEQYFGPGTRLTVT.

The chain is built from TRBV3-1 (or the pseudogene TRBV3-2) and TRBJ2-5; D remains unclear. The CDR3 has 15 amino acids. V gave up 0 bases and J gave up 1 base, with 9 bases separating them. The V gene's germline CDR1 is LGHDT and CDR2 YNNKEL (reference sequence). CDR3 sequence: CASSQDPGFQETQYF. The CDR3 DNA reads TGTGCCAGCAGCCAAGATCCCGGGTTCCAAGAGACCCAGTACTTC.

CDR3 amino acids: CASSYRPVPVGTEAFF. CDR3 DNA sequence: TGTGCCAGCAGCTACAGACCGGTTCCAGTGGGCACTGAAGCTTTCTTT. The chain has TRBV27 and TRBJ1-1, with unresolved D. CDR3 size: 16 residues. CDR1 is MNHEY and CDR2 is SMNVEV in the germline V gene (reference sequence). V was trimmed by 6 bases and J by 4 bases, leaving 21 bases between them.

The chain uses TRBV7-2 and TRBJ2-5; 7 nucleotides align to TRBD2. Germline CDR1 is SGHTA and CDR2 is FQGNSA. There are 17 residues in the CDR3. Trimming cost V 1 base and J 0 bases; bases outside gene matches: 8. The CDR3 sequence: CASSLDLGGSYQETQYF. The CDR3 DNA sequence: TGTGCCAGCAGCTTAGATTTGGGGGGGAGCTACCAAGAGACCCAGTACTTC.

This chain joins TRBV6-5 and TRBJ1-5; TRBD1 aligns across 7 bases. Germline V lookup: CDR1 MNHEY, CDR2 SVGAGI. This CDR3 contains 14 residues. V trimming: 6 bases; J trimming: 5 bases; junction bases outside the gene matches: 7. Written as DNA, the CDR3 is TGTGCCAGCAGGACCGACAGGGCGGATCAGCCCCAGCATTTT. Its protein product is CASRTDRADQPQHF.

The V call is TRBV11-2, the J call TRBJ1-1; D possibly corresponds to TRBD1 (6 bases). The V end lost 5 bases, the J end lost 4 bases, and 14 bases lay between the germline ends. Germline V lookup: CDR1 SGHAT, CDR2 FQNNGV. The CDR3 totals 14 residues. The CDR3 bases are TGTGCCAGCAGCCGAGGGGGGGGATTCACTGAAGCTTTCTTT. Its protein is CASSRGGGFTEAFF.

This clone has just one count. The chain links TRBV19 to TRBJ2-3; D remains ambiguous. Germline CDR1 reads LNHDA; CDR2 reads SQIVND (reference sequence). V was clipped by 5 bases and J by 1 base, with 4 bases between them. The CDR3 contains 12 residues. Written as DNA, the CDR3 is TGTGCCAGTAGTCCGGGCACAGATACGCAGTATTTT. Protein product: CASSPGTDTQYF. Combining the CDR3 with reference TRBV19 and TRBJ2-3 gives the whole variable domain DGGITQSPKYLFRKEGQNVTLSCEQNLNHDAMYWYRQDPGQGLRLIYYSQIVNDFQKGDIAEGYSVSREKKESFPLTVTSAQKNPTAFYLCASSPGTDTQYFGPGTRLTVL.

The chain uses TRBV11-2 and TRBJ2-7; 8 bases match TRBD1. This CDR3 has 14 amino acids. The germline CDR1 and CDR2 sequences are SGHAT and FQNNGV. The J segment lost 5 bases and the V segment lost 6 bases, leaving 9 bases of the junction unmatched. This CDR3 is CASRGQGSAHEQYF. Written as DNA, the CDR3 is TGTGCCAGCAGAGGACAGGGATCGGCCCACGAGCAGTACTTC.

This chain uses TRBV30 with TRBJ2-1, with TRBD2 matching over 7 bases. Germline V gives CDR1 GTSNPN, CDR2 SVGIG (reference sequence). The CDR3 runs to 12 residues. Trimming cost V 7 bases and J 5 bases; bases outside gene matches: 5. In nucleotides, the CDR3 is TGTGCCTCCCAGACTAGCCACAATGAGCAGTTCTTC. Translating gives CASQTSHNEQFF.

The J gene is TRBJ1-2, the V gene TRBV19, with TRBD1 matching 7 bases. The CDR3 has 17 residues. V gave up 5 bases and J gave up 0 bases; unmatched junction bases: 12. Germline-derived CDR1 and CDR2 are LNHDA and SQIVND (reference sequence). The CDR3, as DNA: TGTGCCAGTAGTCCATATACGGGACAGACTGCTAACTATGGCTACACCTTC. This sequence encodes CASSPYTGQTANYGYTF. Full variable domain (outside the CDR3, taken from reference TRBV19 and TRBJ1-2): DGGITQSPKYLFRKEGQNVTLSCEQNLNHDAMYWYRQDPGQGLRLIYYSQIVNDFQKGDIAEGYSVSREKKESFPLTVTSAQKNPTAFYLCASSPYTGQTANYGYTFGSGTRLTVV.

Here the CDR3 DNA reads TGTGCCAGTAGTGGACAGGGGAACACTGAAGCTTTCTTT. This codes for CASSGQGNTEAFF. The gene calls are TRBV19 and TRBJ1-1, with TRBD1 matching over 8 bases. CDR1 LNHDA and CDR2 SQIVND come from the germline V gene (reference sequence). The CDR3 spans 13 residues. V lost 5 bases, J lost 1 base, and 0 bases stayed unmatched.

The rearrangement joins TRBV12-3 or TRBV12-4 to TRBJ1-2; 8 bases align to TRBD1. J was trimmed by 8 bases and V by 7 bases; bases with no gene match: 9. The CDR3 has 13 amino acids. DNA for the CDR3: TGTGCCAGCACCCGACGACAGGGGCGAGGCTACACCTTC. Amino acid sequence: CASTRRQGRGYTF.

This chain joins TRBV9 and TRBJ1-3, with no clear D. V gave up 4 bases and J gave up 0 bases, with 20 bases separating them. The CDR3 is 18 residues long. The germline V gene encodes CDR1 SGDLS and CDR2 YYNGEE. CDR3 coding DNA: TGTGCCAGCAGCCACGCTTTAGACCCCCAGGACTCTGGAAACACCATATATTTT. This translates into CASSHALDPQDSGNTIYF.

This chain links TRBV10-3 with TRBJ1-2, with a possible D match to TRBD1 (5 bases). The CDR3 runs to 18 residues. The V gene's germline CDR1 is ENHRY and CDR2 SYGVKD. With 0 bases removed from V and 2 bases from J, the gap between germline ends came to 19 bases. The CDR3 protein is CAISESGLNTGGNYGYTF. The CDR3 nucleotides are TGTGCCATCAGTGAGTCGGGGCTAAACACTGGAGGGAACTATGGCTACACCTTC.

The J gene is TRBJ1-1, the V gene TRBV28, with TRBD1 as a possible D gene (6 bases). CDR3 length: 15 amino acids. Germline CDR1 and CDR2: MDHEN and SYDVKM. V was pared by 4 bases and J by 4 bases, with 16 bases between. The CDR3: CASSSATGRITEAFF. The CDR3 DNA reads as TGTGCCAGCAGTTCCGCGACAGGAAGAATCACTGAAGCTTTCTTT.

V and J are TRBV5-4 and TRBJ1-3, with TRBD1 identical over 9 bases. CDR3 length: 16 residues. Germline lookup yields CDR1 SGHNT and CDR2 YYREEE (reference sequence). Losses at the gene ends were 4 bases for V and 0 bases for J; bases not matched to a gene: 5. CDR3 in amino acids: CASSPGTGSSGNTIYF. CDR3 nucleotide sequence: TGTGCCAGCAGCCCAGGGACAGGGAGCTCTGGAAACACCATATATTTT.